Listed here is a single TCR beta chain. This sample was included in a study of CD8 T cells in Susac syndrome. An amount of RNA that ranged from 0.5 to 1 ug was reverse transcribed with random hexamers. It was immunoSEQ multiplex PCR that amplified TCR beta CDR3 across 54 Vbeta and 13 Jbeta. TCRdb called the immunoSEQ multiplex PCR reads again in MiXCR, with one record for every CDR3 protein. The table records 150,000 or so distinct CDR3 sequences, around 94% of them present only once. The CDR3 has 14 residues. The V gene lost 1 base and the J gene lost 6 bases, with 10 bases spanning the gap. Looked up from germline, CDR1 is MGHDK and CDR2 is SYGVNS.

The chain links TRBV25-1 to TRBJ1-5; tentative D call: TRBD1 (5 bases). This TCR was recovered from a human donor in good health. The specimen sequenced was CD4+ T cells from PBMCs. Written as DNA, the CDR3 is TGTGCCAGCAGTGAATCAGGGTACGGTCAGCCCCAGCATTTT. It is translated as CASSESGYGQPQHF.